This is a list of T cell receptor beta chains from one sample in a study of cytomegalovirus exposure and HLA in healthy donors. Libraries were prepared by immunoSEQ multiplex PCR; TCRdb keeps only in-frame clonotypes and omits some of them. Among a few hundred thousand clones listed, about nine tenths were seen once. Sequenced material: PBMCs. These receptors all stem from a woman aged 18-29 years in good health and CMV-seronegative. CDR3s include the opening cysteine and the closing phenylalanine or tryptophan. The D gene is left open where the match is weak.

CDR3 protein	V gene	J gene	D gene
CASSTGTANFEAFF	TRBV5-6	TRBJ1-1	TRBD1
CSVGTGETFF	TRBV29-1	TRBJ2-1	TRBD1
CASRIELNTGELFF	TRBV27	TRBJ2-2	-
CASSQGQPTDTQYF	TRBV11-2	TRBJ2-3	TRBD1
CASSYGWGQGYEQYF	TRBV6-5	TRBJ2-7	TRBD1
CSLAPTSAGNEQFF	TRBV29-1	TRBJ2-1	-
CASSQPPDRGQFF	TRBV4-1	TRBJ2-1	TRBD1
CSAGVNTEAFF	TRBV20-1	TRBJ1-1	-
CASSLGGEGGGKKYNEQFF	TRBV7-3	TRBJ2-1	-
CASSHSGTGGGYTQYF	TRBV28	TRBJ2-3	TRBD1
CASRSRGAMNTEAFF	TRBV28	TRBJ1-1	-
CASSRDRDQPQHF	TRBV6-5	TRBJ1-5	TRBD1
CAEYRPPRELFF	TRBV7-2	TRBJ2-2	-
CASSFSSGFYNEQFF	TRBV5-4	TRBJ2-1	-
CASRQGAADTQYF	TRBV25-1	TRBJ2-3	TRBD1
CASSELGGLAGYEQFF	TRBV2	TRBJ2-1	TRBD2
CASLREGPETQYF	TRBV7-2	TRBJ2-5	TRBD2
CASSPRTGAPDTQYF	TRBV5-1	TRBJ2-3	TRBD1
CASTLGGHNEQFF	TRBV7-9	TRBJ2-1	-
CASAGSVHPSTDTQYF	TRBV9	TRBJ2-3	-
CASLGQTNTEAFF	TRBV4-2	TRBJ1-1	TRBD1
CASSLSSGIKGYEQYF	TRBV5-1	TRBJ2-7	TRBD2
CASSSGRGGYTF	TRBV7-3	TRBJ1-2	-
CASSLVRGISNTGELFF	TRBV7-8	TRBJ2-2	-
CASSWERGNQPQHF	TRBV19	TRBJ1-5	-
CASSYSGDKNQPQHF	TRBV6-5	TRBJ1-5	-
CASSQEGVGGSNQPQHF	TRBV4-1	TRBJ1-5	-
CASSVDGGLDQPQHF	TRBV9	TRBJ1-5	-
CASSPRADRDYEQFF	TRBV18	TRBJ2-1	-
CASSLTGEYGYTF	TRBV19	TRBJ1-2	TRBD1
CASSLEGLAVLLIYEQYF	TRBV27	TRBJ2-7	TRBD2
CASSQDNPGLAGGPISNEQFF	TRBV4-2	TRBJ2-1	TRBD2
CASSQDLLQPQHF	TRBV4-2	TRBJ1-5	-
CASSQQGQGGRGYTF	TRBV4-1	TRBJ1-2	TRBD1
CASGLGSSPYTDTQYF	TRBV12-5	TRBJ2-3	-
CASSLGGSGSSYNEQFF	TRBV7-2	TRBJ2-1	-
CASSISRGVEQYF	TRBV19	TRBJ2-7	TRBD2
CASSRSGGHQPQHF	TRBV9	TRBJ1-5	TRBD1
CASKQDSNQPQHF	TRBV2	TRBJ1-5	-
CASSVGSVDTQYF	TRBV9	TRBJ2-3	-
CASSQRPDWNTGELFF	TRBV4-3	TRBJ2-2	-
CASSLLGTSSHTQYF	TRBV5-4	TRBJ2-3	TRBD2
CASSKGKGVDTGELFF	TRBV21-1	TRBJ2-2	-
CASTSRGQAFF	TRBV2	TRBJ1-2	TRBD1
CASSQAGAGVAGELFF	TRBV4-3	TRBJ2-2	-
CASSLFPPGGLKEKLFF	TRBV27	TRBJ1-4	TRBD1
CASSPQGVYEKLFF	TRBV5-1	TRBJ1-4	TRBD1
CASSSSVGSNYGYTF	TRBV11-2	TRBJ1-2	-
CATSGRGFGAEAFF	TRBV15	TRBJ1-1	-